A single sample is the source of the 3 T cell receptor beta chains below, sequenced in a study of cytomegalovirus exposure and HLA in healthy donors. It was with 60 Vbeta and 13 Jbeta primers that the PCR ran. The assay was immunoSEQ multiplex PCR, and TCRdb's table has in-frame clones only and misses some. The sample includes about 180,000 clones, 80% of them seen just once. The sample taken for sequencing was PBMCs. All receptors come from a woman in her twenties or thirties in good health and CMV-seronegative.

The chain has TRBV6-1 and TRBJ1-2; D gene unclear. The V end lost 1 base, the J end lost 2 bases, and 11 bases lay between the germline ends. CDR1 is MNHNS and CDR2 is SASEGT in the germline V gene. The CDR3 has 15 residues. The chain's CDR3 is CASSEGETQNYGYTF. The DNA of the CDR3 is TGTGCCAGCAGTGAAGGGGAGACACAGAACTATGGCTACACCTTC.

The chain is built from TRBV18 and TRBJ1-1; D not certain. The CDR3 is made up of 12 amino acids. Trimming took 2 bases from V and 3 from J, leaving 4 bases between them. The germline V gene has CDR1 KGHSH and CDR2 LQKENI. This CDR3 reads CASSPSDTEAFF. In DNA, the CDR3 is TGTGCCAGCTCACCATCCGACACTGAAGCTTTCTTT.

CDR3 nucleotides: TGTGCCAGCAGCGCAGGGAATACCTACGAGCAGTACTTC. Its translation is CASSAGNTYEQYF. J is TRBJ2-7 and V is TRBV9, with a possible D match to TRBD1 (5 bases). Germline CDR1 reads SGDLS; CDR2 reads YYNGEE. Trimming removed 3 bases at V and 2 bases at J, with 9 bases between. CDR3 size: 13 residues.